The T cell receptor beta chain described here comes from a study of blood T cell repertoires in COVID-19. About the research overall: There were acute and convalescent COVID-19 samples, and they came from the United States, Italy and Spain. The analysed material was cDNA or gDNA that came from T cells, B-cell-depleted T cells, or PBMCs.

As handled by the study authors: Amplification with reference gene primers provided the estimates of nucleated cell counts. Repertoires were generated with immunoSEQ multiplex PCR, while TCRdb's copy carries only in-frame clones and drops some. The DNA gave D and trimming, while V, J and clone size come from that table. The sample lists 150,000 to 200,000 clones, approximately 80% seen once, with roughly 2.9% in the top ten. Sequencing input: peripheral blood. The sequence was collected from a woman in her fifties or sixties with acute or convalescent COVID-19.

DNA of the CDR3: TGCGCCAGCAGCCTAACCGGGACAGGGGGCGGCAGGACCTACGAGCAGTACTTC. This encodes CASSLTGTGGGRTYEQYF. The V gene is TRBV5-1, the J gene TRBJ2-7, with 12 bases identical to TRBD1. Germline V gene lookup returns CDR1 SGHRS and CDR2 YFSETQ. This CDR3 is 18 amino acids long. The junction had 13 bases not matched to a gene; V was cut back by 4 bases and J by 2 bases.